This T cell receptor beta chain was sequenced for a study of OX40 agonist ivuxolimab in advanced cancers. The wider study: Previous treatment with anti-PD-1, anti-PD-L1 or anti-CTLA-4 therapy was allowed; 40% had received some.

Comments on this clone: Its antigen is still unknown.

Study conclusions and caveats: The mean number of expanded clones was higher in CD8+ T cells than in CD4+.

The cohort excluded patients with autoimmune disease history or systemic immunosuppression. CDR1 is SGHTA and CDR2 is FQGTGA in the germline V gene. With 5 bases clipped from V and 1 base from J, the junction kept 7 bases outside the gene matches. This CDR3 has 18 amino acids. Sequencing used immunoSEQ multiplex PCR; TCRdb keeps in-frame clones, though not all of them. This sample yields about 80,000 clones, of which 70% to 90% are seen a single time; around 5.1% belongs to the top ten. This TCR came from an adult with an advanced solid tumor such as melanoma, head and neck, liver or kidney cancer. This sample comprised CD4+ or CD8+ T cells sorted from blood, obtained in a trial of the OX40 agonist ivuxolimab. The chain couples TRBV7-3 to TRBJ2-3, with 15 bases lining up with TRBD2. DNA for the CDR3: TGTGCCAGCAGCCCGCGGACTAGCGGGGGGGTTCGCACAGATACGCAGTATTTT. Its protein product is CASSPRTSGGVRTDTQYF.